What follows describes a single T cell receptor (beta chain). This record belongs to a study of cytomegalovirus exposure and HLA in healthy donors. 60 Vbeta and 13 Jbeta primers were used in PCR. Sequencing used immunoSEQ multiplex PCR; TCRdb keeps in-frame clones, though not all of them. The sample has fewer than 45,000 clones; 90% are singletons. This receptor was obtained from a woman in her late teens or twenties in good health and CMV-seronegative. The material sequenced was PBMCs.

CDR3 nucleotide sequence: TGTGCCAGCAGTTTATGGCAGGGAGGCACTGAAGCTTTCTTT. Translated: CASSLWQGGTEAFF. This chain joins TRBV28 and TRBJ1-1; possibly TRBD1 for D (5 bases). The germline gives CDR1 MDHEN, CDR2 SYDVKM. V lost 0 bases to trimming and J lost 4 bases, with 9 bases between them. This CDR3 is built from 14 residues.